This TCR beta chain originates from a study of Ad26.COV2.S vaccination and SARS-CoV-2 variants. Overall study context: The donor participated in the COV1001 trial, in its Ad26.COV2.S arm.

Treatment given: around 19 received Ad26.COV2.S at low or high dose, single or two shots; 5 received placebo; per-sample allocation not given. Samples analyzed were those drawn on day 63 after the first vaccine or placebo injection. Ad26 vector vaccine expressed Wuhan-strain SARS-CoV-2 spike. Sequencing used immunoSEQ multiplex PCR; TCRdb keeps in-frame clones, though not all of them. The table has 300,000 to 400,000 clones, around 83% seen once; the top ten hold roughly 3.5%. CDR3 length: 14 residues. Between the trimmed V and J ends, which lost 0 bases and 0 bases, there was a span of 5 bases. Germline CDR1 reads MNHEY; CDR2 reads SMNVEV (reference sequence).

The rearrangement links TRBV27 to TRBJ1-1; D is unclear. This clonotype originated in a person aged 18-60 years who received the Ad26.COV2.S COVID-19 vaccine or a placebo. The sequencing here drew on peripheral blood, taken in a trial of Ad26.COV2.S vaccine versus placebo. The CDR3 sequence: CASSLSTLNTEAFF. In DNA, the CDR3 is TGTGCCAGCAGTTTATCGACATTGAACACTGAAGCTTTCTTT.